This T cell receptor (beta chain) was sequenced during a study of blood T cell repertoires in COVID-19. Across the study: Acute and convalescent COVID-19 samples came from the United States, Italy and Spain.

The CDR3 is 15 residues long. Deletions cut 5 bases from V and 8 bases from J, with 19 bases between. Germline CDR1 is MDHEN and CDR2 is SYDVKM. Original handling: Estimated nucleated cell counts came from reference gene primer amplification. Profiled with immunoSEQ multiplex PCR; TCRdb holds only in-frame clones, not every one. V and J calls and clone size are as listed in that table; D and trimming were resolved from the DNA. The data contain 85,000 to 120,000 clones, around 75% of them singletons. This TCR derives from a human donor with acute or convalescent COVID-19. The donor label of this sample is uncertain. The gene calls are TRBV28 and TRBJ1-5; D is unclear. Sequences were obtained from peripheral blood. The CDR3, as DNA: TGTGCCAGCAGTCCGCGATTTGAGGGCCAGAAGCCCCAGCATTTT. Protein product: CASSPRFEGQKPQHF.